This T cell receptor (beta chain) was documented in a study of beta chain features in type 1 diabetes. This clone has a handful of counts. As yet, its antigen is unknown. Expressed TCRB transcripts were sequenced because the entire RNA isolate underwent reverse transcription. TCRdb's table, derived via immunoSEQ multiplex PCR, lists solely in-frame clones and lacks some. The sample gives more than 300,000 clones, around 9.6% of which show up once; about 0.63% is in the top ten. Study-wide points: Within the patient group, naive, central memory and Treg TCRB repertoires appeared more similar to each other than within healthy donors. Since sequencing was performed on cDNA, cells with high TCR expression could be over-represented. Significant though moderate, a shortening of TCRB CDR3s appeared in all four CD4+ subsets of Type 1 diabetes patients. Insertions were fewer and deletions more numerous at VDJ junctions in type 1 diabetes patients.

Sequencing was done on a sample of central memory CD4+ T cells from blood. The TCR sequence derives from a man under 40 with type 1 diabetes.

DNA of the CDR3: TGTGCCAGTAGTATCGACGCTAGCGGCACAGATACGCAGTATTTT. It codes for CASSIDASGTDTQYF. The chain combines TRBV19 with TRBJ2-3; perhaps TRBD2 as D (6 bases). The CDR3 spans 15 residues. V dropped 3 bases and J dropped 1 base, with 11 bases sitting between them. From germline, CDR1 is LNHDA and CDR2 SQIVND (reference sequence). The whole variable domain, filled in from reference TRBV19 and TRBJ2-3, reads DGGITQSPKYLFRKEGQNVTLSCEQNLNHDAMYWYRQDPGQGLRLIYYSQIVNDFQKGDIAEGYSVSREKKESFPLTVTSAQKNPTAFYLCASSIDASGTDTQYFGPGTRLTVL.